These 23 T cell receptor beta chains were sequenced from one sample in a study of blood T cell repertoires in COVID-19. Method: immunoSEQ multiplex PCR; TCRdb's copy keeps in-frame clones and lacks some. The table lists 250,000 or so clones, approximately 84% of them singletons. Sequencing used PBMCs or T cells enriched from blood (not recorded which). The receptors stem from a man in his forties who had recovered from COVID-19.

The J gene is TRBJ1-2, the V gene TRBV6-5; D gene uncertain. Trimming removed 7 bases from V and 7 bases from J, with 19 bases in between. This CDR3 has 14 residues. Per germline, CDR1 MNHEY and CDR2 SVGAGI. The CDR3, as DNA: TGTGCCAGCAAACTAAAGCCTACTTCTGGTGGCTACACCTTC. Amino acids: CASKLKPTSGGYTF.

The chain joins TRBV30 to TRBJ2-5; maybe TRBD1 (6 bases). This CDR3 contains 15 residues. Germline lookup yields CDR1 GTSNPN and CDR2 SVGIG (reference sequence). V was clipped by 4 bases and J by 4 bases, with 19 bases between them. For the CDR3, the DNA is TGTGCCTGGAAGATTGGGGGCCAAGCGACAGAGACCCAGTACTTC. Protein sequence: CAWKIGGQATETQYF.

The chain carries TRBV14 and TRBJ1-1; D gene uncertain. With 2 bases removed from V and 4 bases from J, the gap between germline ends came to 17 bases. Germline assignment: CDR1 SGHDN and CDR2 FVKESK. CDR3 length: 16 amino acids. This CDR3 reads CASSQRYPGRSTEAFF. The CDR3, as DNA: TGTGCCAGCAGCCAACGATACCCGGGTCGTAGCACTGAAGCTTTCTTT.

The chain couples TRBV21-1 to TRBJ2-5; the table assigns TRBD2, which was not confirmed against the DNA. TRBV21-1 is a recognized pseudogene. This CDR3 is 16 amino acids long. CDR3 nucleotides: TGTGCCAGCAGCAAAGGGGGTCAGGAGGATGCCGAGACCCAGTACTTC. It codes for CASSKGGQEDAETQYF.

The CDR3 DNA sequence: TGTGCCAGCAGTGACGAGGTCCTAGCTAACTATGGCTACACCTTC. This codes for CASSDEVLANYGYTF. The chain recombines TRBV2 with TRBJ1-2; no definite D call. The V end was cut by 3 bases, the J end by 0 bases, with 11 bases between. The CDR3 extends over 15 amino acids. Germline CDR1 and CDR2: SNHLY and FYNNEI.

The CDR3 DNA reads TGTGCCATCAGTGAGTCGAGAGGTAGCGGGAGGTTCGGGAACGGGGAGCTGTTTTTT. Protein sequence: CAISESRGSGRFGNGELFF. The chain has TRBV10-3 and TRBJ2-2; 10 bases agree with TRBD2. J lost 7 bases, V lost 0 bases, and 14 bases had no gene match. Germline CDR1 ENHRY, CDR2 SYGVKD. The CDR3 is made up of 19 amino acids.

Only one count was recorded for this clone. The chain joins TRBV14 to TRBJ1-1, with 11 bases aligning to TRBD1. After removal of 4 bases from V and 6 bases from J, the junction contained 7 bases not matched to a gene. The CDR3 length is 15 residues. Germline V gene data show CDR1 as SGHDN and CDR2 as FVKESK. The CDR3 coding sequence is TGTGCCAGCAGCCGATGGACAGGGGGCTTCGCTGAAGCTTTCTTT. This sequence encodes CASSRWTGGFAEAFF.

The chain is built from TRBV9 and TRBJ2-3; D is perhaps TRBD2 (6 bases). Between the trimmed V and J ends, which lost 3 bases and 2 bases, there was a span of 13 bases. CDR1 and CDR2 from the germline V gene are SGDLS and YYNGEE. This CDR3 spans 15 amino acids. The CDR3 nucleotides read TGTGCCAGCAGCGCCGGGACTTGGGACACAGATACGCAGTATTTT. Translation: CASSAGTWDTDTQYF.

The J gene is TRBJ1-2, the V gene TRBV13; 11 bases map to TRBD1. CDR1 and CDR2 (germline): PRHDT, FYEKMQ (reference sequence). The CDR3 is 15 amino acids. J gave up 4 bases and V 5 bases, and 6 bases lay outside the gene matches. The CDR3 DNA reads TGTGCCAGCAGCCCACGGGACAGGGGGTCCTATGGCTACACCTTC. Amino acid sequence: CASSPRDRGSYGYTF.

This clone was detected once. The chain has TRBV5-1 and TRBJ1-2; 9 nucleotides line up with TRBD1. Germline lookup yields CDR1 SGHRS and CDR2 YFSETQ. CDR3 length equals 15 residues. Unmatched junction bases numbered 10, after V lost 6 bases and J lost 4 bases. CDR3: CASIYRDREAYGYTF. CDR3 coding DNA: TGCGCCAGCATCTACCGGGACAGGGAAGCCTATGGCTACACCTTC.

The CDR3 loop is CASSFGLAGYTGELFF. The CDR3 nucleotides are TGTGCCTCTTCGTTCGGACTAGCGGGATACACCGGGGAGCTGTTTTTT. The chain joins TRBV2 to TRBJ2-2; 12 nucleotides match TRBD2. Germline assignment: CDR1 SNHLY and CDR2 FYNNEI. The CDR3 has 16 amino acids. After removal of 11 bases from V and 3 bases from J, the junction contained 10 bases not matched to a gene.

The CDR3 loop is CAISERGGGSDTQYF. The CDR3 DNA follows: TGTGCCATCAGTGAGAGGGGGGGCGGCTCAGATACGCAGTATTTT. This sequence joins TRBV10-3 and TRBJ2-3; weak D call: TRBD2 (7 bases). The germline gives CDR1 ENHRY, CDR2 SYGVKD. Trimming cost V 2 bases and J 4 bases, with 13 bases left between them. The CDR3 length is 15 residues.

The rearrangement joins TRBV7-9 to TRBJ2-3, with D hard to call. CDR3 size: 11 residues. Trimming cost V 5 bases and J 5 bases, with 5 bases left between them. The germline gives CDR1 SEHNR, CDR2 FQNEAQ (reference sequence). CDR3 protein: CASSQVDTQYF. The CDR3 region has the DNA TGTGCCAGCAGCCAGGTAGATACGCAGTATTTT.

The V call is TRBV19, the J call TRBJ2-5, with 10 bases identical to TRBD2. Unmatched junction bases numbered 12, after V lost 3 bases and J lost 2 bases. This CDR3 is built from 18 residues. CDR1 is LNHDA and CDR2 is SQIVND in the germline V gene (reference sequence). The CDR3 region is CASSMYFVAGGSQETQYF. In nucleotides, the CDR3 is TGTGCCAGTAGTATGTATTTTGTAGCGGGGGGCAGTCAAGAGACCCAGTACTTC.

DNA of the CDR3: TGCGCCAGCAGCCAAGATTTAACTAGCATCAATGAGCAGTTCTTC. Protein sequence: CASSQDLTSINEQFF. The chain combines TRBV4-3 with TRBJ2-1, with a possible D match to TRBD2 (6 bases). The germline V and J ends were trimmed by 0 bases and 6 bases, with 12 bases remaining between them. The CDR3 totals 15 residues. Germline loops: CDR1 LGHNA, CDR2 YSLEER.

Worth noting for this clone: Other DNA sequences from this sample encode an identical CDR3 as well. The gene calls are TRBV7-2 and TRBJ2-3; 8 nucleotides agree with TRBD1. From germline, CDR1 is SGHTA and CDR2 FQGNSA. Unmatched junction bases numbered 5, after V lost 5 bases and J lost 4 bases. This CDR3 is built from 14 residues. CDR3 region: CASSLDRGSDTQYF. The DNA of the CDR3 is TGTGCCAGCAGCCTTGACAGGGGCTCAGATACGCAGTATTTT.

In regard to this clone: The junction departs from the called germline gene at one end, perhaps through a read error. The chain combines TRBV23-1 with TRBJ2-1; no firm D call. TRBV23-1 is sorted into the ORF group, with uncertain function. The CDR3 runs to 12 residues. The CDR3 sequence: CASSQSCNEQFF. CDR3 coding DNA: TGCGCCAGCAGTCAATCCTGCAATGAGCAGTTCTTC.

CDR3 DNA: TGTGCCAGCAGCCATCCCGGGACAGGGGGCACAGATACGCAGTATTTT. Translation gives CASSHPGTGGTDTQYF. The rearrangement links TRBV3-1 (or the pseudogene TRBV3-2) to TRBJ2-3; 10 bases map to TRBD1. J lost 1 base, V lost 3 bases, and 4 bases had no gene match. The CDR3 spans 16 residues. Germline values: CDR1 LGHDT, CDR2 YNNKEL (reference sequence).

This clone has a handful of counts. The chain carries TRBV18 and TRBJ1-1; TRBD1 is a possible D gene (5 bases). The germline gives CDR1 KGHSH, CDR2 LQKENI. The length of the CDR3 is 14 residues. The V gene lost 2 bases and the J gene lost 0 bases, with 7 bases spanning the gap. The CDR3 spells CASSPGQVNTEAFF. In DNA form, the CDR3 reads TGTGCCAGCTCACCAGGACAAGTGAACACTGAAGCTTTCTTT. Combining the CDR3 with reference TRBV18 and TRBJ1-1 gives the whole variable domain NAGVMQNPRHLVRRRGQEARLRCSPMKGHSHVYWYRQLPEEGLKFMVYLQKENIIDESGMPKERFSAEFPKEGPSILRIQQVVRGDSAAYFCASSPGQVNTEAFFGQGTRLTVV.

V is TRBV27 and J is TRBJ1-6; 7 bases line up with TRBD1. This CDR3 is built from 14 residues. Germline trimming cut 3 bases from V and 6 bases from J; bases unmatched to any gene: 2. Per the germline V gene, CDR1 is MNHEY and CDR2 is SMNVEV (reference sequence). The CDR3 spells CASSFTGANSPLHF. CDR3 in DNA: TGTGCCAGCAGTTTCACAGGGGCTAATTCACCCCTCCACTTT.

This chain links TRBV27 with TRBJ2-7, with D possibly being TRBD1 (6 bases). The CDR3 has 14 amino acids. V was pared by 8 bases and J by 3 bases, with 17 bases between. CDR1 is MNHEY, CDR2 SMNVEV, per germline (reference sequence). CDR3 loop: CASGLPGTFYEQYF. In DNA form, the CDR3 reads TGTGCCAGCGGATTGCCCGGGACATTCTACGAGCAGTACTTC.

V usage is TRBV11-2 and J usage is TRBJ2-1, with D uncertain. CDR1 SGHAT and CDR2 FQNNGV come from the germline V gene. CDR3 length: 15 amino acids. Trimming took 1 base from V and 0 from J, leaving 7 bases between them. The CDR3 nucleotides read TGTGCCAGCAGCTTAGCCGGTAGCTCCTACAATGAGCAGTTCTTC. Translation gives CASSLAGSSYNEQFF.

J is TRBJ1-6 and V is TRBV15; 9 nucleotides line up with TRBD1. The CDR3 is 16 residues long. Trimming removed 0 bases from V and 10 bases from J; junction bases left unmatched: 7. Germline V gene sequence: CDR1 LNHNV, CDR2 YYDKDF (reference sequence). The CDR3 region has the DNA TGTGCCACCAGCAGAGATGGGACAGGGACCAGGTCACCCCTCCACTTT. Amino acid sequence: CATSRDGTGTRSPLHF. Combining the CDR3 with reference TRBV15 and TRBJ1-6 gives the whole variable domain DAMVIQNPRYQVTQFGKPVTLSCSQTLNHNVMYWYQQKSSQAPKLLFHYYDKDFNNEADTPDNFQSRRPNTSFCFLDIRSPGLGDTAMYLCATSRDGTGTRSPLHFGNGTRLTVT.